This T cell receptor beta chain was captured in a study of cytomegalovirus exposure and HLA in healthy donors. The study's findings and limits: Among TCR sequences, most were rare, though some public TCRs appeared in many donors. It was about 150 TCR beta chains that were listed as cytomegalovirus-associated.

J gave up 6 bases and V 6 bases, and 12 bases lay outside the gene matches. The CDR3 totals 16 residues. CDR1 and CDR2 (germline): MGHDK, SYGVNS. Measured with immunoSEQ multiplex PCR; TCRdb has only the in-frame clones, and not every one. The sample carries 200,000 to 250,000 clones, roughly 85% recorded once. A remark on this clone: What it recognizes is unknown.

The donors were part of the roughly 130-subject validation cohort, which stood apart from the approximately 640-subject first cohort. Material: PBMCs. The chain recombines TRBV25-1 with TRBJ2-3; 10 nucleotides agree with TRBD2. The TCR was taken from a woman under 30 in good health and CMV-seronegative. In DNA, the CDR3 is TGTGCCAGCAGAAAGGGGCAGCGGGGGGGCCGGGATACGCAGTATTTT. This codes for CASRKGQRGGRDTQYF.